This T cell receptor beta chain originates from a study of T cells in Graves' hyperthyroidism and ophthalmopathy. Under 3 months was the duration of disease in ophthalmopathy patients, who also had a Clinical Activity Score of at least 3 and a NOSPECS grade of at least 4. Investigators excluded patients with uncontrolled infection, other autoimmune disease, pregnancy or lactation. Clinical symptoms, serum thyroxine, TRAb, thyroid ultrasound and orbital computed tomography established diagnosis. Template material for amplifying TCR beta CDR3 regions consisted of RNA transcripts. A set of HTBI primers served as the primers for a first-round RT-PCR of the TCR CDR3. TCRdb called the multiplex PCR reads again in MiXCR, with one record for every CDR3 protein. The sample yields hundreds of thousands of distinct CDR3 sequences, approximately 15% seen once. Germline V gives CDR1 SQVTM, CDR2 ANQGSEA. The CDR3 sequence is 13 residues long. V was cut by 6 bases and J by 1 base, with 12 bases left in between.

Only a few counts were recorded for this clonotype. Sequencing used blood. The genes are TRBV29-1 and TRBJ2-5; the D is unclear. This receptor was obtained from a woman aged 45-59 years with Graves' ophthalmopathy. CDR3 sequence: CSVARVLQETQYF. DNA of the CDR3: TGCAGCGTGGCACGGGTTCTCCAAGAGACCCAGTACTTC. Full variable domain (remainder filled in from reference TRBV29-1 and TRBJ2-5): SAVISQKPSRDICQRGTSLTIQCQVDSQVTMMFWYRQQPGQSLTLIATANQGSEATYESGFVIDKFPISRPNLTFSTLTVSNMSPEDSSIYLCSVARVLQETQYFGPGTRLLVL.